This TCR beta chain was recovered during a study of T-cell reconstitution after alpha-beta-depleted transplantation in children. General observations from the study: There were some patients whose high TCRbeta diversity at day 60 came from surviving recipient T cells and thymic progenitors. T-cell counts and diversity were attributed mostly to newly produced T cells one year after transplant. Reportedly, alpha-beta T cells present about two months post-transplant originated from several hundred expanded clones of graft origin.

On this clonotype: Antigen unknown.

Unique molecular identifiers were used in preparing the TCRbeta library. TCRdb ran MiXCR on the PCR reads and lists one entry per CDR3 protein. The sample consists of 500,000 to 750,000 distinct CDR3 sequences, 10% to 15% of them appearing once. This specimen was PBMCs, mostly from graft donor cells, taken 360 days after TCRalphabeta/CD19-depleted stem cell transplant. The clonotype was recovered from a male patient between 10 and 17 years old who had a stem cell transplant for acute myeloid leukemia, so the T cells may come from the graft donor.

This CDR3 reads CARGAPGLHTDTQYF. CDR3 DNA: TGCGCCCGAGGGGCGCCAGGCCTCCACACAGATACGCAGTATTTT. The V and J genes are TRBV4-3 and TRBJ2-3; D may match TRBD1 or TRBD2 (5 bases each). The V end lost 11 bases, the J end lost 2 bases, and 20 bases lay between the germline ends. Germline V CDR1 and CDR2: LGHNA, YSLEER. The CDR3 has 15 amino acids.